This TCR beta chain stems from a study of blood T cell repertoires in COVID-19. The wider study: The study drew acute and convalescent COVID-19 samples from the United States, Italy and Spain. PBMCs, B-cell-depleted T cells, or T cells were the source of the cDNA or gDNA that made up the material.

Source study methods: Reference gene primer amplification gave estimated nucleated cell counts. Using immunoSEQ multiplex PCR, the repertoire was profiled, and TCRdb retains in-frame clones only, with some absent. V and J calls and clone size are as listed in that table; D and trimming were resolved from the DNA. The profile shows approximately 340,000 clones, approximately 82% of them singletons. This clone was observed a single time. V shed 5 bases and J shed 4 bases, with 11 bases lying between them. The CDR3 has 13 amino acids. Germline values: CDR1 PRHDT, CDR2 FYEKMQ (reference sequence). This chain joins TRBV13 and TRBJ1-1, with D perhaps matching TRBD1 (5 bases). What was sequenced was peripheral blood. The sequence was collected from a man between 25 and 39 years old with active or convalescent COVID-19. The CDR3 sequence is CASSQSGGTEAFF. In nucleotides, the CDR3 is TGTGCCAGCAGCCAATCCGGGGGCACTGAAGCTTTCTTT.